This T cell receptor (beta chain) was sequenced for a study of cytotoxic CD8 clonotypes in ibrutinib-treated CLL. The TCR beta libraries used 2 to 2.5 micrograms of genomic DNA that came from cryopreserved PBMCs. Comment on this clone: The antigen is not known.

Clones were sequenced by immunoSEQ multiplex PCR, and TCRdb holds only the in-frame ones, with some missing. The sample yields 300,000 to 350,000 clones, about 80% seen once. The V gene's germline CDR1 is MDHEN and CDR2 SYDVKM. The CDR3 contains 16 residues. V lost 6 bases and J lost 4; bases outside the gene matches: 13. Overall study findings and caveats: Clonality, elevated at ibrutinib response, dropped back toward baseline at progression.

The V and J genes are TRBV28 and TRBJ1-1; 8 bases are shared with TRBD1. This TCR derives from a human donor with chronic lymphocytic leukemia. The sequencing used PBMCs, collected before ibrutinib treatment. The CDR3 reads CASRYDRTGMSTEAFF. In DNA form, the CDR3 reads TGTGCCAGCAGGTACGATAGGACAGGGATGAGCACTGAAGCTTTCTTT. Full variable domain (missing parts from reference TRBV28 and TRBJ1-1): DVKVTQSSRYLVKRTGEKVFLECVQDMDHENMFWYRQDPGLGLRLIYFSYDVKMKEKGDIPEGYSVSREKKERFSLILESASTNQTSMYLCASRYDRTGMSTEAFFGQGTRLTVV.